This T cell receptor beta chain was sequenced for a study of T cells after yellow fever vaccination. TCRdb re-called the 5' RACE reads with MiXCR, one entry per CDR3 protein. Here the sample spans under 200,000 distinct CDR3 sequences, around 10% being singletons. Notes on the study in general: Reappearing after the booster were most of the clones from primary vaccination (less than 98% CD4, approximately 86% CD8).

As concerns this clonotype: As yet, its antigen is unknown.

The sample was CD8+ T cells sorted from PBMCs, taken 15 days after the yellow fever booster vaccination. The TCR originated in a man between 18 and 29 years old who received the YFV17D yellow fever vaccine.

The CDR3 loop is CASSDSGWSGNTIYF. The CDR3 bases are TGTGCCAGCAGTGACAGTGGTTGGTCTGGAAACACCATATATTTT. The rearrangement uses TRBV7-2 and TRBJ1-3; D perhaps matches TRBD1 (5 bases). Trimming took off 6 bases at V and 1 base at J, with 13 bases between the two ends. CDR3 size: 15 residues. CDR1 is SGHTA and CDR2 is FQGNSA in the germline V gene.